Presented here are 8 T cell receptor beta chains from one specimen sequenced in a study of shared clonotypes between healthy human individuals (dated by TCRdb to the early 2020s). Library construction relied on the immunoSEQ multiplex PCR assay. In TCRdb, the immuneACCESS table is reduced to in-frame sequences with V and J assigned. These tables do not hold every clone; where another copy was compared, an unresolved V gene accounts for under half, and the others remain unexplained. This sample lists over 850,000 clones; 70% to 80% were detected once. The ten top clones hold 0.61% of the sample. The sequencing sample was made of memory CD4+ T cells from PBMCs. The sample's cell subset or site, from its label and the paper: CD45RA-negative fraction. These TCRs come from a man between 18 and 35 years old in good health. Some clones in this sample may be carry-over from other donors' samples.

With respect to this clone: The same CDR3 can be traced to other DNA sequences in this sample. The chain uses TRBV18 and TRBJ1-1, with TRBD1 matching over 7 bases. The CDR3 has 14 amino acids. Germline-derived CDR1 and CDR2 are KGHSH and LQKENI. V was clipped by 4 bases and J by 0 bases; unmatched bases: 2. CDR3 DNA: TGTGCCAGCTCACGCGGGACAGTGAACACTGAAGCTTTCTTT. It codes for CASSRGTVNTEAFF.

This clone was detected only once. The V and J genes are TRBV2 and TRBJ2-7, with 7 bases matching TRBD1. The V segment lost 6 bases and the J segment 2 bases; nucleotides outside the gene matches: 7. Per the germline V gene, CDR1 is SNHLY and CDR2 is FYNNEI. The CDR3 extends over 14 amino acids. CDR3 in amino acids: CASSDGTAPYEQYF. The CDR3 coding sequence is TGTGCCAGCAGCGACGGGACAGCGCCCTACGAGCAGTACTTC.

The chain has TRBV5-1 and TRBJ2-5; D tentatively reads TRBD1 or TRBD2 (5 bases each). The CDR3 spans 15 residues. CDR1 and CDR2 (germline): SGHRS, YFSETQ. Trimming took off 4 bases at V and 2 bases at J, with 15 bases between the two ends. Written as DNA, the CDR3 is TGCGCCAGCAGCCCTTCCCTGGGGACGCAAGAGACCCAGTACTTC. Its protein is CASSPSLGTQETQYF. Full variable domain (rest looked up from reference TRBV5-1 and TRBJ2-5): KAGVTQTPRYLIKTRGQQVTLSCSPISGHRSVSWYQQTPGQGLQFLFEYFSETQRNKGNFPGRFSGRQFSNSRSEMNVSTLELGDSALYLCASSPSLGTQETQYFGPGTRLLVL.

Of note for this clone: Distinct nucleotide sequences in the sample also encode this CDR3. V gene TRBV6-1 combines with J gene TRBJ1-2; D gene unclear. This CDR3 spans 10 amino acids. Trimming removed 3 bases at V and 5 bases at J, with 1 base between. From germline, CDR1 is MNHNS and CDR2 SASEGT. The CDR3 reads CASSEYGYTF. DNA for the CDR3: TGTGCCAGCAGTGAGTATGGCTACACCTTC.

This clone turned up a few times. V and J are TRBV28 and TRBJ1-1; D uncertain. The CDR3 consists of 15 residues. V gave up 5 bases and J gave up 5 bases, with 18 bases separating them. Germline V gene data show CDR1 as MDHEN and CDR2 as SYDVKM. CDR3 sequence: CASSGRERAGTEAFF. The CDR3 coding sequence is TGTGCCAGCAGTGGGAGGGAGAGGGCCGGGACTGAAGCTTTCTTT.

The V gene is TRBV5-4, the J gene TRBJ2-3; TRBD1 matches at 8 bases. The CDR3 consists of 16 residues. The V segment lost 0 bases and the J segment 0 bases; nucleotides outside the gene matches: 3. Germline V gene data show CDR1 as SGHNT and CDR2 as YYREEE (reference sequence). CDR3 sequence: CASSLGRDRSTDTQYF. The CDR3 coding sequence is TGTGCCAGCAGCTTGGGTCGGGACAGGAGCACAGATACGCAGTATTTT.

This clone has more than one count but fewer than ten. The rearrangement uses TRBV6-1 and TRBJ2-7, with TRBD1 identical over 10 bases. After removal of 7 bases from V and 3 bases from J, the junction contained 3 bases not matched to a gene. This CDR3 has 13 residues. Germline V gene sequence: CDR1 MNHNS, CDR2 SASEGT. The CDR3 region has the DNA TGTGCCAGCAAATGGACAGGGGGCTACGAGCAGTACTTC. Amino acids: CASKWTGGYEQYF.

V usage is TRBV19 and J usage is TRBJ2-2, with D possibly TRBD1 on 5 matching bases. Trimming took 5 bases from V and 3 from J, leaving 16 bases between them. Per the germline V gene, CDR1 is LNHDA and CDR2 is SQIVND (reference sequence). The CDR3 has 16 residues. This chain's CDR3 is CASSSHSGIYTGELFF. The CDR3 DNA reads as TGTGCCAGTAGTTCCCATTCAGGGATTTACACCGGGGAGCTGTTTTTT.